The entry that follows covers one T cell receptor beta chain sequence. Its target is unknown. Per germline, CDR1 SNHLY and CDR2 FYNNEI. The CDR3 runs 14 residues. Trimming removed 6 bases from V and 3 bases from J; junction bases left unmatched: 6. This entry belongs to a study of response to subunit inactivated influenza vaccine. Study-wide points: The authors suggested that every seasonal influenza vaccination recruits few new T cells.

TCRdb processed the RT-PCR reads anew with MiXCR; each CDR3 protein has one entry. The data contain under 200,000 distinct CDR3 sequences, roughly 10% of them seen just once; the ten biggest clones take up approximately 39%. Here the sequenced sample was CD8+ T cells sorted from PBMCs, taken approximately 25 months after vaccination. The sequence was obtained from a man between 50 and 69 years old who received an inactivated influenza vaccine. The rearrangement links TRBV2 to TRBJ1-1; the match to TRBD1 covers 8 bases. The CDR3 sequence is CASRTTGGDTEAFF. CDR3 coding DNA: TGTGCCAGCAGAACTACAGGGGGAGACACTGAAGCTTTCTTT. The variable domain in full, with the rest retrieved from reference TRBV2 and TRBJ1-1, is EPEVTQTPSHQVTQMGQEVILRCVPISNHLYFYWYRQILGQKVEFLVSFYNNEISEKSEIFDDQFSVERPDGSNFTLKIRSTKLEDSAMYFCASRTTGGDTEAFFGQGTRLTVV.